This T cell receptor beta chain was documented in a study of T cells after yellow fever vaccination. Study-wide points: The booster saw the reappearance of most primary-vaccination clones (roughly 96% CD4, roughly 90% CD8).

This CDR3 contains 13 residues. Germline-derived CDR1 and CDR2 are SGHTA and FQGNSA. Deletions cut 3 bases from V and 5 bases from J, with 9 bases between. In regard to this clonotype: What it binds is unknown.

TCRdb called the 5' RACE reads again in MiXCR, with one record for every CDR3 protein. The sample yields some 390,000 distinct CDR3 sequences, 15% to 20% seen once. This clonotype was obtained from a man between 18 and 29 years old who received the YFV17D yellow fever vaccine. The sequences come from PBMCs, collected before the yellow fever booster vaccination. The chain is built from TRBV7-2 and TRBJ2-3; possible D gene TRBD2, 5 bases. CDR3 sequence (DNA): TGTGCCAGCAGCTTTAATCGGGGAGATACGCAGTATTTT. Translation gives CASSFNRGDTQYF.